This TCR beta chain originates from a study of T cell responses to AZD1222 COVID-19 vaccine (dated by TCRdb to about 2021). About the investigation overall: TCR sequencing was performed for 230 to 250 trial participants, of whom around 200 were given two doses of AZD1222 and around 26 were given two doses of MenACWY control vaccine. Trial participants were enrolled by age into 18-55, 56-69 and 70-plus year subgroups, with 148, 28 and 57 TCR-sequenced participants respectively. Study-wide conclusions, independent of this receptor: Because no samples from the day 14 peak response were available, repertoires could be characterized only after the peak T cell response. Reportedly, almost half of the unique spike-specific TCRs recognized epitopes lying outside the regions that are mutated in the B.1.351 and B.1.1.7 variants. The whole spike protein was spanned by vaccine-associated CD4 TCRs, and dominant responses were seen in regions 160-218 and 743-854. After two AZD1222 doses, both the breadth and the depth of spike-specific TCRs were significantly higher than at day 0 and than in MenACWY recipients. In the small 56-69-year group, the increase in depth fell short of significance, most likely because of low power. Participants were mostly white British and included more females than males, and it was suggested by the authors that clonal diversity may have been underestimated. Only six or seven AZD1222 recipients were SARS-CoV-2 seropositive at baseline, limiting conclusions about previously exposed vaccinees.

The time point tag for this specimen amounts to: about 28 days (+/-7) after the second vaccine dose. AZD1222 recipients with second doses at about 4 weeks or about 12 weeks were pooled, because spike-specific TCR depth and breadth did not differ between schedules. Vaccinee samples came from UK trials COV001 and COV002, including a single-blind randomized controlled phase 2/3 trial of AZD1222 (ChAdOx1 nCoV-19) in healthy adults. For TCRbeta chain sequencing, PBMC samples were collected from trial participants at day 0 and at day 28 after the second dose. Concerning this clone itself: Its antigen is currently not known. Per-base qualities were not stored, and no clone one base away is much larger.

The CDR3 regions of human TCRbeta chains were subjected to immunosequencing. The published analysis was carried out like this. TCRs in the repertoires were matched against a reference library of SARS-CoV-2-specific TCRs that had been generated with the MIRA antigen-specificity platform. Breadth meant the fraction of unique TCRs that were SARS-CoV-2-associated, whereas depth meant the fraction of total T cells that were SARS-CoV-2-associated. Using the MIRA data, every spike-specific TCR was mapped to the spike region that the TCR reacted to and assigned to either a CD4 or a CD8 class. Log10-transformed breadth and depth values were compared by one-way ANOVA with Sidak's multiple comparisons tests. TCRdb re-hosts the immuneACCESS table, in-frame sequences only. Its copies lack some clones; in the studies checked, an unresolved V gene accounts for under half of them, and the cause for the rest is not known. That table gives V, J and clone size, and the DNA gave D and trimming. The sample contains about 86,000 clones, approximately 91% of them found a single time. The top ten clonotypes cover less than 9% of the sample.

Counted from cysteine to phenylalanine, this CDR3 has 15 amino acids. Only CDR3 DNA is held: 45 bases, read in frame from base 1. Clipping removes 1 base from V and 3 bases from J, with 2 as the unmatched junction base count. For CDR1 and CDR2, the germline V gene (reference sequence) lists SEHNR and FQNEAQ. In this chain, TRBV7-9 is recombined with TRBJ1-2, and TRBD1 aligns with 10 junction nucleotides. This material consisted of peripheral blood, taken 28 days after the second AZD1222 dose. This receptor was obtained from an adult who received the AZD1222 COVID-19 vaccine. The CDR3 protein: CASSLGQGADYGYTF. The sequenced DNA is TGTGCCAGCAGCTTAGGACAGGGGGCAGACTATGGCTACACCTTC. Here the CDR3 is joined to the reference TRBV7-9 and TRBJ1-2 genes, and the full variable domain is: DTGVSQNPRHKITKRGQNVTFRCDPISEHNRLYWYRQTLGQGPEFLTYFQNEAQLEKSRLLSDRFSAERPKGSFSTLEIQRTEQGDSAMYLCASSLGQGADYGYTFGSGTRLTVV.